This entry lists 2 T cell receptor beta chains sequenced from one sample in a study of cytomegalovirus exposure and HLA in healthy donors. A multiplex PCR was run with 60 Vbeta primers and 13 Jbeta primers. The method was immunoSEQ multiplex PCR; TCRdb's version includes in-frame clones alone and lacks a portion of them. Of about 150,000 clones in the sample, roughly 79% were seen once. Sequencing used PBMCs. The receptor set was obtained from a woman in her twenties or thirties in good health and CMV-seronegative.

The V gene is TRBV15, the J gene TRBJ1-2; D gene ambiguous. V lost 1 base and J 6 bases, leaving 6 bases between the germline ends. The CDR3 runs to 12 residues. Germline values: CDR1 LNHNV, CDR2 YYDKDF (reference sequence). The CDR3 coding sequence is TGTGCCACCAGCAGAGTAAACAATGGCTACACCTTC. Its protein is CATSRVNNGYTF.

This chain uses TRBV11-3 with TRBJ1-1, with no clear D. The length of the CDR3 is 14 residues. The V and J ends lost 3 bases and 1 base respectively, with 9 bases between them. Germline-derived CDR1 and CDR2 are SGHNT and YENEEA. CDR3 sequence reads: CASSLSGANTEAFF. CDR3 bases: TGTGCCAGCAGCTTGTCGGGAGCGAACACTGAAGCTTTCTTT.